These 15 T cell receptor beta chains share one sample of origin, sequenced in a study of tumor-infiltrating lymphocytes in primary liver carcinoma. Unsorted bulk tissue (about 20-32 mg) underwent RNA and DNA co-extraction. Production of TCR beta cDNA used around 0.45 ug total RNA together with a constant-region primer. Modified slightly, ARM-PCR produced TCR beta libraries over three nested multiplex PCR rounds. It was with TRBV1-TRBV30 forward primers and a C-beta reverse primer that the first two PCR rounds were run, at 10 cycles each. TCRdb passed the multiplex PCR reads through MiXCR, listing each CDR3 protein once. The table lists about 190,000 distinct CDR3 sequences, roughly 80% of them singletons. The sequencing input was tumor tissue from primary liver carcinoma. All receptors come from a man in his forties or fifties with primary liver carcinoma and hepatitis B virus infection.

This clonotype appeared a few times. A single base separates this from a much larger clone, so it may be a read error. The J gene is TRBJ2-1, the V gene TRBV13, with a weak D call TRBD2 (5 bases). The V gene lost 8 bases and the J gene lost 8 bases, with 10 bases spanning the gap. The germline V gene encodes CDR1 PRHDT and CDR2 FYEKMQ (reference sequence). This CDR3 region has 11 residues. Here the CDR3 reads CASSLDYEQFF. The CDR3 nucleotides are TGTGCCAGCTCATTGGACTATGAGCAGTTCTTC.

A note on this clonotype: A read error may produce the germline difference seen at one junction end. This chain's CDR3 is CASRLGLGGEGYTQYF. In DNA, the CDR3 is TGTGCCAGCAGGCTAGGACTGGGAGGGGAAGGGTATACACAGTATTTT. The chain uses TRBV28 and TRBJ2-3; 7 bases line up with TRBD2. This CDR3 has 16 amino acids. Germline V gene sequence: CDR1 MDHEN, CDR2 SYDVKM.

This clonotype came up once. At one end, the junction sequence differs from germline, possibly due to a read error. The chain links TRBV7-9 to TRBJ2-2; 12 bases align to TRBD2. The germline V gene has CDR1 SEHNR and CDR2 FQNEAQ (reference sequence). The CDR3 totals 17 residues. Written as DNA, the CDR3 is TGTGCCAGCAGCTTACCCAGACTAGCGGGAGTGCCCGGAGAGCTGTTTTTT. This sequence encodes CASSLPRLAGVPGELFF.

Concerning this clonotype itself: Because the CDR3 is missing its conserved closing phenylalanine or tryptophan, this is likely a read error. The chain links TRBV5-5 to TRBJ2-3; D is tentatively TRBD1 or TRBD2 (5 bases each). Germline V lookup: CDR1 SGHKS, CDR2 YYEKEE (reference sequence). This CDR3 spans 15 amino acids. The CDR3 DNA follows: TGTGTCAGCAGCTCCGGGACGGCTAGCACAGATACGCAGTATTAT. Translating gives CVSSSGTASTDTQYY.

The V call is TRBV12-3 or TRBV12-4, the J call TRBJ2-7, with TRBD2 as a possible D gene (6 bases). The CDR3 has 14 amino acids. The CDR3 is CTSSLSGSPYEQYF. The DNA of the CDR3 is TGTACTAGCAGTTTAAGCGGGTCCCCCTACGAGCAGTACTTC.

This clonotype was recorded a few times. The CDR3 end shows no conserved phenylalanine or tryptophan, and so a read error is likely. The CDR3 DNA sequence: TGTGCCAGTAGTCTAAGTCCGACAGGGGGACAGCCCCAGCATTTG. Protein product: CASSLSPTGGQPQHL. The gene calls are TRBV6-6 and TRBJ1-5; the match to TRBD1 covers 9 bases. Germline CDR1 MNHNY, CDR2 SVGAGI (reference sequence). V was clipped by 9 bases and J by 7 bases; unmatched bases: 13. This CDR3 comprises 15 residues.

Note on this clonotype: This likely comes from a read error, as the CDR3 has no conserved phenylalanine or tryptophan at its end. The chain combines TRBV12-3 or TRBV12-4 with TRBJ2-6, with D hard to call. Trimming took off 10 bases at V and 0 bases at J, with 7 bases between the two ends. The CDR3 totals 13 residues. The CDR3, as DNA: TGTGCCACCATCATCTCTGGGGCCAACGTCCTGACTATC. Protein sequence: CATIISGANVLTI.

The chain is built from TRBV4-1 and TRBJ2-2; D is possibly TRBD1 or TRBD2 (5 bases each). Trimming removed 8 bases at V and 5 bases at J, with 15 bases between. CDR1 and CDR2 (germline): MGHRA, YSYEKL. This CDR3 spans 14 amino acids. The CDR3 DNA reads TGCGCCAGCTGCCTGGGGGAAATGACCGGGGAGCTGTTTTTT. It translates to CASCLGEMTGELFF.

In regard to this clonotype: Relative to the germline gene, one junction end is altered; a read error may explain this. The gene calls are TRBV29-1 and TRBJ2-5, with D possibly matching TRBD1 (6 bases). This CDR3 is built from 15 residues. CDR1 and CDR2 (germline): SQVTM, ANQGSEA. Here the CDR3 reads CRVEPNRVRQETQYF. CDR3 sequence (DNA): TGCAGGGTTGAGCCCAACAGGGTGCGGCAAGAGACCCAGTACTTC.

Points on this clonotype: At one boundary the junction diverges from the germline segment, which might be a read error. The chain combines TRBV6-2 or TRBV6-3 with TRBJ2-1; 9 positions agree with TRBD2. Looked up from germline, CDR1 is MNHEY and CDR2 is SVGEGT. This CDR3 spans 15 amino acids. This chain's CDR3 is CARSSGLALYSEQFF. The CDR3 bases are TGTGCCAGGAGCTCCGGACTAGCGCTATACAGTGAGCAGTTCTTC.

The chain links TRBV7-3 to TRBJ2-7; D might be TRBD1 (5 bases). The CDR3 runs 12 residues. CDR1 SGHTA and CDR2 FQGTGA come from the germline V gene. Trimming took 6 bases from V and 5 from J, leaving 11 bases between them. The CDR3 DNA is TGTGCCAGCAGTTGCAGGGTCCACGAGCAGTACTTC. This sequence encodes CASSCRVHEQYF.

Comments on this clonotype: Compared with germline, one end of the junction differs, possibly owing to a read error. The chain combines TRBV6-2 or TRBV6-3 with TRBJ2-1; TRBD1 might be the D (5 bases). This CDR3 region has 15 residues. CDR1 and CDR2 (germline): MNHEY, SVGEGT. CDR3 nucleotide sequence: TGTGTCAGCAGGTCTACAAGGGGATCGCACAATGAGCAGTTCTTC. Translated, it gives CVSRSTRGSHNEQFF.

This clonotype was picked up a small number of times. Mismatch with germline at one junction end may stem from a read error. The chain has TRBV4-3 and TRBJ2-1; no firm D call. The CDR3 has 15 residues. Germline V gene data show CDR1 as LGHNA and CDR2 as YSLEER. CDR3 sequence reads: CASIQVTALYNEQFF. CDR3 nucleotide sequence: TGCGCCAGCATCCAAGTAACAGCCCTATACAATGAGCAGTTCTTC.

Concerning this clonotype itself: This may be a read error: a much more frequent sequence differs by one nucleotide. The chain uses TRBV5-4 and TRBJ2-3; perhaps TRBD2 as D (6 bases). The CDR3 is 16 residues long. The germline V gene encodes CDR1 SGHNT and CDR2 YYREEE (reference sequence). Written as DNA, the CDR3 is TGTGTCAGCAGCCCAACTAGCCCTAGCCCCACAGATACGCAGTATTTT. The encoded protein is CVSSPTSPSPTDTQYF. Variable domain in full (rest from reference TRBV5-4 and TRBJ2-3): ETGVTQSPTHLIKTRGQQVTLRCSSQSGHNTVSWYQQALGQGPQFIFQYYREEENGRGNFPPRFSGLQFPNYSSELNVNALELDDSALYLCVSSPTSPSPTDTQYFGPGTRLTVL.

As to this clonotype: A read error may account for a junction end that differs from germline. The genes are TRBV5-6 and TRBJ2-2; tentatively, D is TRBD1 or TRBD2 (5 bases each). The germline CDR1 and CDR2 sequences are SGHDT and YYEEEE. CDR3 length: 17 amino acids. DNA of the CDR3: TGTGCCGGCAGCTCCACCCGGGATAGGGGTGGCACCGGGGAGCTGTTTTTT. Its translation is CAGSSTRDRGGTGELFF.